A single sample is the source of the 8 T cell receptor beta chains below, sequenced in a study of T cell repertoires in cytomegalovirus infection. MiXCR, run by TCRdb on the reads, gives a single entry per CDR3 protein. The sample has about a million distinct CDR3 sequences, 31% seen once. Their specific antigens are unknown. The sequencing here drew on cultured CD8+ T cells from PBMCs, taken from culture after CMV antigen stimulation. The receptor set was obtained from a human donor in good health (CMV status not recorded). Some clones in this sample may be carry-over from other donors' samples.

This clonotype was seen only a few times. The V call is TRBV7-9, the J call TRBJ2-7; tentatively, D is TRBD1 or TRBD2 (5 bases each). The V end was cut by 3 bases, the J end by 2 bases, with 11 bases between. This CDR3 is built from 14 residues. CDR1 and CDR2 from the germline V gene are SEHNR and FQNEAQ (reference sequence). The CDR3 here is CASSFGTATYEQYF. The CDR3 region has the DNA TGTGCCAGCAGCTTCGGGACCGCCACCTACGAGCAGTACTTC.

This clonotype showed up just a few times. CDR3 sequence reads: CSARDRQEPSYEQYF. CDR3 nucleotides: TGCAGTGCTAGGGATAGACAGGAGCCTTCCTACGAGCAGTACTTC. V and J are TRBV20-1 and TRBJ2-7, with D tentatively TRBD1 (6 bases). The germline gives CDR1 DFQATT, CDR2 SNEGSKA (reference sequence). Trimming took off 3 bases at V and 1 base at J, with 16 bases between the two ends. The CDR3 is 15 amino acids.

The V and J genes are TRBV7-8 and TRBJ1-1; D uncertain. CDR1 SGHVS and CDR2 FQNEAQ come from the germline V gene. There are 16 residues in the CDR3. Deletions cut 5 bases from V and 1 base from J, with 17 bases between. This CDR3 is CASSLAGWPRNTEAFF. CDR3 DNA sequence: TGTGCCAGCAGCCTGGCTGGTTGGCCTCGGAACACTGAAGCTTTCTTT.

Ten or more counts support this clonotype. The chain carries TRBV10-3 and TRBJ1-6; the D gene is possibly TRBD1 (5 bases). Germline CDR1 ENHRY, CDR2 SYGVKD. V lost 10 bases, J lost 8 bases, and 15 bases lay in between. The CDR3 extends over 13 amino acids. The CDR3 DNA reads TGTGCCACCCGAGTAGGGGCGGATTCACCCCTCCACTTT. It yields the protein CATRVGADSPLHF.

The CDR3 sequence is CASSLSGGASPLHF. The CDR3 nucleotides read TGTGCCAGCAGTTTGTCAGGGGGCGCTTCACCCCTCCACTTT. This chain links TRBV27 with TRBJ1-6; 8 bases match TRBD1. The length of the CDR3 is 14 residues. Germline lookup yields CDR1 MNHEY and CDR2 SMNVEV (reference sequence). Trimming at V came to 3 bases and at J to 9 bases, leaving 4 bases not matched to a gene.

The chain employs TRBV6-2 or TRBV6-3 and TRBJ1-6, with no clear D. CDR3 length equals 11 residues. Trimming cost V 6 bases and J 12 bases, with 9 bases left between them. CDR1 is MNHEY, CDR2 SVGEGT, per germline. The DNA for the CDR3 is TGTGCCAGCAGATCCGGGATACCCCTCCACTTT. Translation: CASRSGIPLHF.

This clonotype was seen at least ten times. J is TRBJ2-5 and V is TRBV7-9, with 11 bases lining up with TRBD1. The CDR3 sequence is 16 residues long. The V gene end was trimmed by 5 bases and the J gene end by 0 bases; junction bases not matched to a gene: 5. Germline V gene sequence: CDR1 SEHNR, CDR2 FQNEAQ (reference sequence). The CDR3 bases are TGTGCCAGCAGCCCCCGGACAGGGGGCAACCAAGAGACCCAGTACTTC. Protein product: CASSPRTGGNQETQYF.

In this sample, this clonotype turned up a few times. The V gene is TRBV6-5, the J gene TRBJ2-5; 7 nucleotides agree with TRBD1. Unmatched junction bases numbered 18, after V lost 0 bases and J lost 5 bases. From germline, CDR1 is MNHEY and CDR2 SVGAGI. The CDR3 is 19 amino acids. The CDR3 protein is CASSYSKFLGQRLGETQYF. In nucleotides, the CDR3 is TGTGCCAGCAGTTACTCGAAGTTTCTGGGACAGCGACTTGGGGAGACCCAGTACTTC.